This T cell receptor beta chain was identified during a study of early T cells in non-severe SARS-CoV-2 infection. Overall study: Chains were unpaired, as sequencing was done on bulk RNA from unsorted whole blood.

The length of the CDR3 is 17 residues. V lost 2 bases to trimming and J lost 2 bases; unmatched junction nucleotides: 7. Germline V gives CDR1 MGHRA, CDR2 YSYEKL. This clonotype was detected a few times. Each cDNA molecule carried a unique molecular identifier. TCRdb fed the 5' RACE reads into MiXCR, producing one record per CDR3 protein. The table lists 86,000 or so distinct CDR3 sequences, roughly 6% of them singletons, with under 10% in the top ten. This clonotype was sampled from an adult who was a healthcare worker with PCR-confirmed SARS-CoV-2 infection or an uninfected control (not recorded which). Sequencing was done on a sample of whole blood. The chain links TRBV4-1 to TRBJ2-1; 9 positions agree with TRBD2. DNA of the CDR3: TGCGCCAGCAGCCAACCCCTAGCGGGGAGAACCTACAATGAGCAGTTCTTC. Translated, it gives CASSQPLAGRTYNEQFF.